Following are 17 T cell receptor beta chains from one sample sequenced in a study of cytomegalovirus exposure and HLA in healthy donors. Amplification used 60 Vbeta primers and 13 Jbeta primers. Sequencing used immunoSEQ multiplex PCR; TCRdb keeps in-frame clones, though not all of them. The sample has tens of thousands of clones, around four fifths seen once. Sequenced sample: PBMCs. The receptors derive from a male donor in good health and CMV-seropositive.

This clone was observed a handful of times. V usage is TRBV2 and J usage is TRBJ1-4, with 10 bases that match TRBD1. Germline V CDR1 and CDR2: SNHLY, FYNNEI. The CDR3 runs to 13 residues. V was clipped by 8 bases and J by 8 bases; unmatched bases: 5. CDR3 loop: CASVGTGVEKLFF. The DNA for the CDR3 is TGTGCCAGCGTTGGGACAGGGGTCGAAAAACTGTTTTTT.

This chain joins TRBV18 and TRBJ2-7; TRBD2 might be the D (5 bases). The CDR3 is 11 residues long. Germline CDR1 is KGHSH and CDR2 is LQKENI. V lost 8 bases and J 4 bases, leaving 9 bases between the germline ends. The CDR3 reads CASAGRYEQYF. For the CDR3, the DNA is TGTGCCAGCGCGGGCAGATACGAGCAGTACTTC.

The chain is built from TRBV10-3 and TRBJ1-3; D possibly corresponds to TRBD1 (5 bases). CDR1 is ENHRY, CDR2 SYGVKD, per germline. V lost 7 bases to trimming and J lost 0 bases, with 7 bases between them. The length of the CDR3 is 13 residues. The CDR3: CAIKTDSGNTIYF. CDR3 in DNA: TGTGCCATCAAGACAGACTCTGGAAACACCATATATTTT.

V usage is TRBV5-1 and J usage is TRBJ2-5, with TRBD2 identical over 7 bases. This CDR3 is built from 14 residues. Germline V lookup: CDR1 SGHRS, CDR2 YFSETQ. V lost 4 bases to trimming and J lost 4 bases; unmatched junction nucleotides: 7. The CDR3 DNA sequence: TGCGCCAGCAGCCCGGAGTTAGCGGGAGAGACCCAGTACTTC. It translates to CASSPELAGETQYF.

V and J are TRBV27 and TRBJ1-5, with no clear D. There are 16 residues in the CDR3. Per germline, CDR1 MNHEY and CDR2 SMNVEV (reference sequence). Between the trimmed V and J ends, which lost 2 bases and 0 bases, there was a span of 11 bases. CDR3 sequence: CASSLGGPYSNQPQHF. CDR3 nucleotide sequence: TGTGCCAGCAGTTTAGGTGGGCCCTATAGCAATCAGCCCCAGCATTTT.

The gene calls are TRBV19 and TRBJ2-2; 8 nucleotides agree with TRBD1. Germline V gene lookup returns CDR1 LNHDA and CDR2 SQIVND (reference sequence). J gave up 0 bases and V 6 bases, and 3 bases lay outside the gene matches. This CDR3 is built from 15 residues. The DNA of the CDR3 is TGTGCCAGTAGCAGGACAGGGTCGAACACCGGGGAGCTGTTTTTT. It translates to CASSRTGSNTGELFF.

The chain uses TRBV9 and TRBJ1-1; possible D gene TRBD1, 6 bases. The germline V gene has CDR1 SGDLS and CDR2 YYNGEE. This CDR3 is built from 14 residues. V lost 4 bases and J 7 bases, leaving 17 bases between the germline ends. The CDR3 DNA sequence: TGTGCCAGCAGCATCTCCCGGGGGGCCGGTGAAGCTTTCTTT. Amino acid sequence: CASSISRGAGEAFF.

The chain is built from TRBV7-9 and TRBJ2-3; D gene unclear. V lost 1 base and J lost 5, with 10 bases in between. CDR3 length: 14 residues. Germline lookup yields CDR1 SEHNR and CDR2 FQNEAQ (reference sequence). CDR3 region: CASSLEQSGDTQYF. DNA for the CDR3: TGTGCCAGCAGCTTAGAGCAGTCAGGAGATACGCAGTATTTT.

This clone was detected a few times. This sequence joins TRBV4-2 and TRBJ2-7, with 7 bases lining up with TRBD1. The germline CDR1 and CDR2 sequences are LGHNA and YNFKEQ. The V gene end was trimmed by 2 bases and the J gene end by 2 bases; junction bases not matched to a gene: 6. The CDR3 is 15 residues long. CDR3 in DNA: TGTGCCAGCAGCCAACCGGGACAGCCAACCTACGAGCAGTACTTC. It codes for CASSQPGQPTYEQYF.

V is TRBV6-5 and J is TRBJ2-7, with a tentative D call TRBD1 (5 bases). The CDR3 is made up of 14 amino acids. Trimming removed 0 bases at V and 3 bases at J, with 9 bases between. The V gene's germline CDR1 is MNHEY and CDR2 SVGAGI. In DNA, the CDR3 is TGTGCCAGCAGTTACTCGAGACAGTTCTACGAGCAGTACTTC. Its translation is CASSYSRQFYEQYF.

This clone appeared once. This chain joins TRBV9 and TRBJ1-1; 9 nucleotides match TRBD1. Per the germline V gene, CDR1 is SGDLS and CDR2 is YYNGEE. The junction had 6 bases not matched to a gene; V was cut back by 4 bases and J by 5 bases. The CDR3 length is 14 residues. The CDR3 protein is CASSPGTGLTEAFF. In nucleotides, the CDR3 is TGTGCCAGCAGCCCGGGGACAGGGTTGACTGAAGCTTTCTTT. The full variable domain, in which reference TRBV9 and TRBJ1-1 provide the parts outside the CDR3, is DSGVTQTPKHLITATGQRVTLRCSPRSGDLSVYWYQQSLDQGLQFLIQYYNGEERAKGNILERFSAQQFPDLHSELNLSSLELGDSALYFCASSPGTGLTEAFFGQGTRLTVV.

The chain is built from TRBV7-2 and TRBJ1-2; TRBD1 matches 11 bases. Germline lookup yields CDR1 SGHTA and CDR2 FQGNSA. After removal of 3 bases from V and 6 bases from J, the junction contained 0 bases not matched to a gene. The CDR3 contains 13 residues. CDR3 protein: CASSLGQGDGYTF. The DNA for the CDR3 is TGTGCCAGCAGCTTGGGACAGGGGGATGGCTACACCTTC.

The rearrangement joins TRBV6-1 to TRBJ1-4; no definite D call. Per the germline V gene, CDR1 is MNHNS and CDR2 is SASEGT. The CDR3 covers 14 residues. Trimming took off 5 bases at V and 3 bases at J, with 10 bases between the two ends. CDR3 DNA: TGTGCCAGCAGTCGTTACAGATCTAATGAAAAACTGTTTTTT. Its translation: CASSRYRSNEKLFF.

DNA of the CDR3: TGTGCCTGGAGTGTACGGGGAAGGTCCTCGGGCGAGCAGTACTTC. It translates to CAWSVRGRSSGEQYF. The chain joins TRBV30 to TRBJ2-5; D may be TRBD2 (5 bases). The J call could be wrong; TRBJ2-7 is a better fit for the DNA end. CDR1 GTSNPN and CDR2 SVGIG come from the germline V gene (reference sequence). There are 15 residues in the CDR3.

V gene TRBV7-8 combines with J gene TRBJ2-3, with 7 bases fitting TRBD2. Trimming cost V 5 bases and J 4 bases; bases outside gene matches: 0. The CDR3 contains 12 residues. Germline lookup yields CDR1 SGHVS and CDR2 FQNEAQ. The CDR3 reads CASSRGADTQYF. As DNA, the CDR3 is TGTGCCAGCAGCCGGGGGGCAGATACGCAGTATTTT.

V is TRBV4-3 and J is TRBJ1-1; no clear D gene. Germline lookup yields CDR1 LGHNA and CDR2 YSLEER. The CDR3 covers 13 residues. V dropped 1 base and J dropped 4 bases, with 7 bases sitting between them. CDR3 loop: CASSQALGTEAFF. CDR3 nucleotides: TGCGCCAGCAGCCAAGCACTCGGCACTGAAGCTTTCTTT.

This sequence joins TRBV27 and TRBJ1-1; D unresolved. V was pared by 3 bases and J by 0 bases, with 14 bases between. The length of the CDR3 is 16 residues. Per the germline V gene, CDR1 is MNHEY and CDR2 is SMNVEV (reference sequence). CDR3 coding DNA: TGTGCCAGCAGTTTGGGATGGGAGGAGTTGAACACTGAAGCTTTCTTT. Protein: CASSLGWEELNTEAFF.